The rows below give T cell receptor beta chains drawn from one sample of a study of metastatic and nonmetastatic thyroid tumors. TCRdb called clones again from the PCR reads with MiXCR. The sample shows over 50,000 clones, just under 30% of them seen only once. Source material: blood. These receptors all come from a female donor with papillary thyroid cancer or a benign thyroid nodule (not recorded which). Some clones in this sample may be carry-over from other donors' samples. The CDR3 runs from the conserved cysteine through the conserved F or W. A D gene is named only where the DNA matches it firmly. The size of a clone is reported for some rows only, either as once, few or many, or as a class for expanded clones.

>TRBV20-1|TRBD1|TRBJ2-3|.
CSVQARDRAPDTQYF
TGCAGTGTTCAAGCTCGGGACAGGGCCCCGGATACGCAGTATTTT
>TRBV6-1|.|TRBJ2-3|few
CASQGAADTQYF
TGTGCCAGCCAGGGCGCCGCAGATACGCAGTATTTT
>TRBV12-3/TRBV12-4|TRBD2|TRBJ2-3|few
CASSPAGTTSTDTQYF
TGTGCCAGCAGTCCGGCCGGGACTACGAGCACAGATACGCAGTATTTT
>TRBV27|TRBD1|TRBJ1-5|.
CASSGTVLSNQPQHF
TGTGCCAGCAGTGGGACAGTTCTGAGCAATCAGCCCCAGCATTTT
>TRBV24-1|.|TRBJ2-3|.
CATSDGSIMGVRDTQYF
TGTGCCACCAGTGACGGATCGATCATGGGGGTTAGAGATACGCAGTATTTT
>TRBV11-2|TRBD2|TRBJ2-7|few
CASSIGPGAGGSYEQYF
TGTGCCAGCAGCATTGGGCCCGGGGCGGGAGGGTCCTACGAGCAGTACTTC
>TRBV30|.|TRBJ1-5|.
CAWSEGTGNQPQHF
TGTGCCTGGAGTGAAGGGACGGGGAATCAGCCCCAGCATTTT
>TRBV11-2|.|TRBJ2-3|.
CASSIGASTDTQYF
TGTGCCAGCAGCATTGGGGCTAGTACAGATACGCAGTATTTT
>TRBV20-1|TRBD1|TRBJ1-6|.
CSAQSGTGDNSPLHF
TGCAGTGCTCAATCCGGGACAGGCGATAATTCACCCCTCCACTTT
>TRBV4-2|.|TRBJ2-3|.
CASSLGDTQYF
TGTGCCAGCAGCCTGGGAGATACGCAGTATTTT
>TRBV5-1|.|TRBJ2-3|.
CASSQFAASTDTQYF
TGCGCCAGCAGCCAGTTCGCGGCTAGCACAGATACGCAGTATTTT
>TRBV7-8|TRBD1|TRBJ2-1|.
CASSTGQGANNEQFF
TGTGCCAGCAGCACGGGACAGGGGGCAAACAATGAGCAGTTCTTC
>TRBV27|TRBD2|TRBJ2-1|few
CASSLYYSSGGAGEQFF
TGTGCCAGCAGTTTATATTATTCTAGCGGGGGGGCTGGTGAGCAGTTCTTC
>TRBV7-9|.|TRBJ1-1|many
CASSPMNTEAFF
TGTGCCAGCAGCCCAATGAACACTGAAGCTTTCTTT
>TRBV11-1|TRBD2|TRBJ2-2|.
CASSPTRARGAGELFF
TGTGCCAGCAGCCCGACGCGGGCTCGGGGGGCCGGGGAGCTGTTTTTT
>TRBV5-1|TRBD2|TRBJ2-7|.
CASSIAGGLYEQYF
TGCGCCAGCAGTATAGCGGGGGGCCTCTACGAGCAGTACTTC
>TRBV6-2/TRBV6-3|.|TRBJ1-2|few
CASRRRPTGLLNYGYTF
TGTGCCAGCAGACGTAGACCAACAGGTTTACTGAACTATGGCTACACCTTC
>TRBV5-1|TRBD2|TRBJ2-1|.
CASSLGASGGPGEQFF
TGCGCCAGCAGCTTGGGGGCCAGCGGGGGGCCCGGCGAGCAGTTCTTC
>TRBV20-1|.|TRBJ1-5|.
CSASNNQPQHF
TGCAGTGCTAGTAACAATCAGCCCCAGCATTTT
>TRBV20-1|.|TRBJ1-2|.
CSARDLRTDFGGYTF
TGCAGTGCTAGAGATCTGAGGACAGACTTCGGGGGCTACACCTTC
>TRBV10-1|.|TRBJ2-2|.
CASSEHGLRGELFF
TGCGCCAGCAGTGAGCATGGCCTTCGGGGGGAGCTGTTTTTT
>TRBV7-6|.|TRBJ2-3|many
CASSLSAADTQYF
TGTGCCAGCAGCCTTAGCGCGGCAGATACGCAGTATTTT
>TRBV7-9|.|TRBJ2-7|many
CASSLAANYEQYF
TGTGCCAGCAGCTTAGCTGCGAACTACGAGCAGTACTTC
>TRBV15|TRBD2|TRBJ2-1|.
CATSRAGGPGGGYNEQFF
TGTGCCACCAGCAGAGCCGGGGGACCGGGAGGGGGATACAATGAGCAGTTCTTC
>TRBV2|TRBD1|TRBJ1-2|few
CASRVDRARGYTF
TGTGCCAGCAGGGTAGACAGGGCTCGGGGCTACACCTTC
>TRBV19|.|TRBJ1-1|.
CASSIDRTTEAFF
TGTGCCAGTAGTATAGACCGGACTACTGAAGCTTTCTTT
>TRBV27|.|TRBJ2-1|few
CASSPIPLRSEQFF
TGTGCCAGCAGTCCGATACCGCTACGGAGTGAGCAGTTCTTC
>TRBV10-3|.|TRBJ1-2|medium-sized
CAISEQGRGDGYTF
TGTGCCATCAGTGAGCAGGGTCGGGGCGATGGCTACACCTTC
>TRBV7-6|.|TRBJ1-6|.
CASSLSAGRGNSPLHF
TGTGCCAGCAGCTTATCCGCGGGACGGGGGAATTCACCCCTCCACTTT
>TRBV6-5|TRBD2|TRBJ2-7|.
CASSYPIAGPSYEQYF
TGTGCCAGCAGTTACCCGATAGCGGGGCCCTCCTACGAGCAGTACTTC
>TRBV28|.|TRBJ1-6|few
CASSLSYSYNSPLHF
TGTGCCAGCAGTTTATCCTACTCCTATAATTCACCCCTCCACTTT
>TRBV20-1|TRBD2|TRBJ2-1|few
CSARDSSGYFNEQFF
TGCAGTGCTAGAGACTCTAGCGGATACTTCAATGAGCAGTTCTTC
>TRBV6-5|.|TRBJ1-5|.
CASSLQVRQPQHF
TGTGCCAGCAGCTTACAGGTTAGGCAGCCCCAGCATTTT
>TRBV11-2|.|TRBJ2-2|.
CASSLGSPGYRTGELFF
TGTGCCAGCAGCTTAGGGTCCCCAGGGTATAGGACCGGGGAGCTGTTTTTT
>TRBV12-3/TRBV12-4|TRBD2|TRBJ2-7|few
CASSLGTSGRAGGGEQYF
TGTGCCAGCAGTTTGGGGACTAGCGGGAGGGCCGGAGGCGGCGAGCAGTACTTC
>TRBV25-1|TRBD1|TRBJ1-1|many
CASSKQGARGTEAFF
TGTGCCAGCAGTAAACAGGGGGCGCGAGGCACTGAAGCTTTCTTT